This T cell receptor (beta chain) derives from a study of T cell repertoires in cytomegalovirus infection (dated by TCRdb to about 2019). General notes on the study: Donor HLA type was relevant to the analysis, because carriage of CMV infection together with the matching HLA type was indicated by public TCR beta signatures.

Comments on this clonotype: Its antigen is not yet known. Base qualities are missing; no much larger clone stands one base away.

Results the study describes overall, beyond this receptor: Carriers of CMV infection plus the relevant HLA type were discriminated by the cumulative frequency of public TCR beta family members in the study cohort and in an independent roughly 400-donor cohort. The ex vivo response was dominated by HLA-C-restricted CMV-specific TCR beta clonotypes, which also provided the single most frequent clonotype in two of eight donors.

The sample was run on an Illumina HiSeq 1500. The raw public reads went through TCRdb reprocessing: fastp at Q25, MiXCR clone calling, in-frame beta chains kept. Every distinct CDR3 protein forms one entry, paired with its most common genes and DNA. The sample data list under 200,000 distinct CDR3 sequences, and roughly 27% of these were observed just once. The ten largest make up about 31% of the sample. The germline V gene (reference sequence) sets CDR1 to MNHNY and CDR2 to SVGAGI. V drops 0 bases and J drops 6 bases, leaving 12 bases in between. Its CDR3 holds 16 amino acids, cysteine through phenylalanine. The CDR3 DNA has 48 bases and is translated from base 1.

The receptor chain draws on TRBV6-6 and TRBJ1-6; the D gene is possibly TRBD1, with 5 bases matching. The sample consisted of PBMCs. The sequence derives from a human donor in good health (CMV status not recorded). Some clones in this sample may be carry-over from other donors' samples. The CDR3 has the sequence CASSYSKGRGNSPLHF. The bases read TGTGCCAGCAGTTACTCCAAGGGGCGCGGTAATTCACCCCTCCACTTT.